The source of this TCR beta chain is a study of cytomegalovirus exposure and HLA in healthy donors. Study conclusions and caveats: The study recorded 160 or so TCR beta chains that were cytomegalovirus-associated. When a later analysis was performed, an Asian-associated ancestry cluster reportedly had fewer N-insertions than the roughly 670-donor mean. Most TCRs appeared rarely, but some public TCRs recurred in many donors.

For this clone: Its antigen is unknown.

PCR used 60 Vbeta primers and 13 Jbeta primers. Using immunoSEQ multiplex PCR, the repertoire was profiled, and TCRdb retains in-frame clones only, with some absent. Of approximately 170,000 clones in the sample, 85% were seen once. The length of the CDR3 is 16 residues. The V gene end was trimmed by 5 bases and the J gene end by 6 bases; junction bases not matched to a gene: 12. Germline CDR1 reads WSHSY; CDR2 reads SAAADI. The sequence derives from a boy aged 2 to 9 in good health and CMV-seronegative. The sample taken for sequencing was PBMCs. This chain uses TRBV10-2 with TRBJ2-1, with TRBD2 matching over 8 bases. CDR3: CASSSISGKVGNEQFF. The CDR3 region has the DNA TGCGCCAGCAGTTCAATTAGCGGGAAAGTAGGCAATGAGCAGTTCTTC.